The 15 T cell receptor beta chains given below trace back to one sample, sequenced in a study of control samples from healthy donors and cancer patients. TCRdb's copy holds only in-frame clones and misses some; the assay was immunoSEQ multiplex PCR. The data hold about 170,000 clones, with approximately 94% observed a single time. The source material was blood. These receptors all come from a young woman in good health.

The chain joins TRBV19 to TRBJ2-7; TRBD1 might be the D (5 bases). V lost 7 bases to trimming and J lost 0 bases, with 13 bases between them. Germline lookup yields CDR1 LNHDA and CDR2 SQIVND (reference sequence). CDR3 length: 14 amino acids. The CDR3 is CASKVTVSSYEQYF. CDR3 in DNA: TGTGCCAGTAAGGTGACAGTGAGCTCCTACGAGCAGTACTTC.

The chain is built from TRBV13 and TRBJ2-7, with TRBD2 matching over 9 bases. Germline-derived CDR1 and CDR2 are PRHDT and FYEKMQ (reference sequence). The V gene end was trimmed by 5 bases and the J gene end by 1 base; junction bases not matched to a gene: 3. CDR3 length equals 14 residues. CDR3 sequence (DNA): TGTGCCAGCAGCCCGGGACTAGCTTCCTACGAGCAGTACTTC. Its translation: CASSPGLASYEQYF.

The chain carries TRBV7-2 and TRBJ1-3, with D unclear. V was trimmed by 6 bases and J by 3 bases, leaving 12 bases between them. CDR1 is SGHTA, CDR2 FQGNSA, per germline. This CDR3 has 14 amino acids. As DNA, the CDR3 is TGTGCCAGCAGAGACGTGAAGGGTGGAAACACCATATATTTT. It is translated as CASRDVKGGNTIYF.

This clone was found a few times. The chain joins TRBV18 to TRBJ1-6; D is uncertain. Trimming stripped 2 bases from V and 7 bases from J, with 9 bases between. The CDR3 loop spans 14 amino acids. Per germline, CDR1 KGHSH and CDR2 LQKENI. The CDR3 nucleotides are TGTGCCAGCTCACCAGCACCGAGAAATTCACCCCTCCACTTT. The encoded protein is CASSPAPRNSPLHF.

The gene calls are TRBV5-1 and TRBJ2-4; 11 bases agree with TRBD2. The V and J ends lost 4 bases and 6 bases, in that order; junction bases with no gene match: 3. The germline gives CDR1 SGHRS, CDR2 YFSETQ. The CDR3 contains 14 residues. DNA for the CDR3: TGCGCCAGCAGCGTCGGACTAGCGGGAAACATTCAGTACTTC. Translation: CASSVGLAGNIQYF.

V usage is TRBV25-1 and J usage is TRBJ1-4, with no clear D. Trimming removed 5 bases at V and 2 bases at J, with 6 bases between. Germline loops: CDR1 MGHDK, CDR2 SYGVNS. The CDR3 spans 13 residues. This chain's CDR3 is CASSRLTNEKLFF. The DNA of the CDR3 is TGTGCCAGCAGTCGGCTTACTAATGAAAAACTGTTTTTT.

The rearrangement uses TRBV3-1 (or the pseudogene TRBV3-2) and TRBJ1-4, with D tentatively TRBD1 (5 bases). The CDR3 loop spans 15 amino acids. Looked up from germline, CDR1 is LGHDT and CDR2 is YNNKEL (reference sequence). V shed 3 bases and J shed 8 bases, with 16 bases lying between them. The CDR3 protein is CASSQGLGRGEKLFF. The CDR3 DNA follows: TGTGCCAGCAGCCAGGGATTAGGACGGGGGGAAAAACTGTTTTTT.

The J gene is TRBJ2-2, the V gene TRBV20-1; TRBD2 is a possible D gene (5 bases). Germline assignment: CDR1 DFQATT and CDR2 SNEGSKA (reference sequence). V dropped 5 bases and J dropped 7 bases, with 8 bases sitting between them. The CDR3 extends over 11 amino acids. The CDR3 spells CSAEGLGELFF. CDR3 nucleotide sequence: TGCAGTGCTGAGGGTCTCGGGGAGCTGTTTTTT.

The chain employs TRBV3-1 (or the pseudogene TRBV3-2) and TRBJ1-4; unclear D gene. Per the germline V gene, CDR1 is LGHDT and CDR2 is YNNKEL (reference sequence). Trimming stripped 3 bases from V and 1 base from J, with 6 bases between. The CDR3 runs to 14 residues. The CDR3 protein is CASSHDGTNEKLFF. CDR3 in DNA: TGTGCCAGCAGCCACGATGGAACTAATGAAAAACTGTTTTTT.

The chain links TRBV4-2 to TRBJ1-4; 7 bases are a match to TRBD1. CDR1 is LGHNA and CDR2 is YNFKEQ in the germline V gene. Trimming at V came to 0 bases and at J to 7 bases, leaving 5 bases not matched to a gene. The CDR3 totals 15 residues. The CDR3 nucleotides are TGTGCCAGCAGCCAAGAGACAGGGTCCCTTGAAAAACTGTTTTTT. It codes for CASSQETGSLEKLFF.

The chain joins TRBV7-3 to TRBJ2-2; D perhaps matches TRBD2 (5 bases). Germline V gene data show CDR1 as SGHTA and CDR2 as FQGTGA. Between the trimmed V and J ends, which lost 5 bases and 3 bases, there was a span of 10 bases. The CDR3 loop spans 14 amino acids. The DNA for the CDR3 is TGTGCCAGCAGCCTTACTAGAGACACCGGGGAGCTGTTTTTT. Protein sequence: CASSLTRDTGELFF.

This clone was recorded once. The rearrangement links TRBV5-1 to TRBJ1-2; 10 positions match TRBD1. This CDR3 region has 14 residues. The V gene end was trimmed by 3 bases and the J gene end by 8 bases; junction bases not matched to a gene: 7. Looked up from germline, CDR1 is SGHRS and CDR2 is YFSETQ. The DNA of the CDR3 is TGCGCCAGCAGCTCTGACAGGGGGCTTTACGGCTACACCTTC. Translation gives CASSSDRGLYGYTF.

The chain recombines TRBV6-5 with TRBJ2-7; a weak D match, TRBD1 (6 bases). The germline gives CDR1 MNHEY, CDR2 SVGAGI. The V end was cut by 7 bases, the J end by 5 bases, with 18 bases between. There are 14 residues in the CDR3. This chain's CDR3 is CASTPPGASDEQYF. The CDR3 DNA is TGTGCCAGCACCCCGCCAGGGGCAAGCGACGAGCAGTACTTC.

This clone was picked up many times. The CDR3 sequence is CASSYSGASYNSPLHF. CDR3 in DNA: TGTGCCAGCAGTTACTCGGGGGCCTCCTATAATTCACCCCTCCACTTT. The rearrangement links TRBV6-2 or TRBV6-3 to TRBJ1-6, with D maybe TRBD1 (6 bases). The CDR3 is made up of 16 amino acids. Between the trimmed V and J ends, which lost 0 bases and 0 bases, there was a span of 6 bases. CDR1 and CDR2 from the germline V gene are MNHEY and SVGEGT.

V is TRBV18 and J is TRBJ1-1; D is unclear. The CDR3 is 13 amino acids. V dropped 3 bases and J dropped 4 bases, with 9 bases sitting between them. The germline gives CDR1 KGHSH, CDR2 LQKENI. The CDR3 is CASSPGGSTEAFF. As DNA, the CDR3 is TGTGCCAGCTCACCTGGAGGGAGCACTGAAGCTTTCTTT. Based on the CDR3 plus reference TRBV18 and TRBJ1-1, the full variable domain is NAGVMQNPRHLVRRRGQEARLRCSPMKGHSHVYWYRQLPEEGLKFMVYLQKENIIDESGMPKERFSAEFPKEGPSILRIQQVVRGDSAAYFCASSPGGSTEAFFGQGTRLTVV.